What follows is one TCR beta chain and its context. Its antigen is not identified. The data were taken from a study of cytomegalovirus exposure and HLA in healthy donors. Study-wide results and caveats: Later analysis indicated greater clonal expansion among HLA-associated TCR beta chains than among equally common other chains. A later analysis associated 15,000 to 20,000 TCR beta sequences with HLA alleles at a 0.05 false discovery rate. CMV serostatus was the sole immune exposure information available.

Vbeta (60) and Jbeta (13) primers were used in the PCR. In the authors' workflow: Roughly 10 million shared chains were among 80 million or so unique TCR beta chains counted in a later analysis. Method: immunoSEQ multiplex PCR; TCRdb's copy keeps in-frame clones and lacks some. V and J calls and clone size come straight from that table; D and trimming were deduced from the DNA. Of 150,000 to 200,000 clones listed, roughly 71% are singletons. Germline-derived CDR1 and CDR2 are SGHNT and YYREEE (reference sequence). This CDR3 has 15 amino acids. The junction had 6 bases not matched to a gene; V was cut back by 4 bases and J by 3 bases.

The rearrangement joins TRBV5-4 to TRBJ1-4; 7 nucleotides line up with TRBD1. The sequence derives from a girl aged 5 to 17 in good health and CMV-seronegative. The sequenced sample was PBMCs. The CDR3 DNA follows: TGTGCCAGCAGCAGCACCGGGACAGCTAATGAAAAACTGTTTTTT. Encoded protein: CASSSTGTANEKLFF.